A selection of T cell receptor beta chains follows, all from one sample in a study of response to subunit inactivated influenza vaccine. TCRdb reanalysed the RT-PCR reads using MiXCR and keeps one entry per CDR3 protein. The sample consists of fewer than 700,000 distinct CDR3 sequences, 10% to 15% of them appearing once. The sequencing used PBMCs from blood, collected roughly 6 weeks after vaccination. These receptors were collected from a man aged 45 to 65 who received an inactivated influenza vaccine. CDR3s leave out the opening cysteine and the closing phenylalanine or tryptophan.

v_call	j_call	cdr3_aa
TRBV6-2/TRBV6-3	TRBJ1-1	ASSYLGTEAF
TRBV4-3	TRBJ2-1	ASSQAGGRRPYNEQF
TRBV20-1	TRBJ1-4	SARDGRGKLF
TRBV3-1	TRBJ1-2	ASSHGNLYGYT
TRBV5-1	TRBJ2-7	ASSSQDRGTEQY
TRBV20-1	TRBJ2-1	SASPWGGSYNEQF
TRBV7-9	TRBJ2-3	ASSPDPGFPDTQY
TRBV7-9	TRBJ1-1	ASSLNGGGSSEAF
TRBV5-1	TRBJ2-7	ASREGRVSSYEQY
TRBV7-9	TRBJ1-1	ASSLVRLEAF
TRBV7-6	TRBJ2-7	ASSSGLAGGGNEQY
TRBV7-8	TRBJ1-5	ASSLSTAYSNQPQH
TRBV10-2	TRBJ2-2	ASSDPTGFNTGELF
TRBV5-1	TRBJ1-1	ASSGGQQNTEAF
TRBV27	TRBJ2-4	ASSLGPVQNIQY
TRBV20-1	TRBJ2-1	SARGPRGDGQF